One and the same sample provided the 21 T cell receptor beta chains below, sequenced in a study of post-analysis software for immune sequencing data. Study-wide points: Elevated frequency relative to controls characterized four or five TRBV segments in patients, TRBV5-6, TRBV5-1 and TRBV20-1 among them.

These TCRs are of unknown antigen specificity. Carried by the TCR beta cDNA libraries were unique molecular identifiers. TCRdb re-analysed the PCR reads in MiXCR, keeping a single row per CDR3 protein. Here the sample spans hundreds of thousands of distinct CDR3 sequences, approximately 46% being singletons. Source material: blood. The receptors shown here come from a girl aged 5-17 years with multiple sclerosis.

This clonotype occurred once. This chain uses TRBV19 with TRBJ1-5; a possible D gene is TRBD1 (5 bases). The CDR3 is 14 residues long. CDR1 LNHDA and CDR2 SQIVND come from the germline V gene (reference sequence). With 6 bases removed from V and 3 bases from J, the gap between germline ends came to 12 bases. The CDR3 nucleotides are TGTGCCAGTAGCCCTTCACAGGACAATCAGCCCCAGCATTTT. Amino acid sequence: CASSPSQDNQPQHF.

The rearrangement uses TRBV6-2 or TRBV6-3 and TRBJ2-7; possibly TRBD1 or TRBD2 for D (5 bases each). The end of the DNA is better explained by TRBJ2-4, so the J call may be wrong. This CDR3 region has 15 residues. The germline CDR1 and CDR2 sequences are MNHEY and SVGEGT. For the CDR3, the DNA is TGTGCCAGCAGTTACGGGGGTAGGGGCAAAAACATTCAGTACTTC. It codes for CASSYGGRGKNIQYF.

The chain carries TRBV6-5 and TRBJ2-3, with D maybe TRBD1 (5 bases). CDR1 MNHEY and CDR2 SVGAGI come from the germline V gene. CDR3 length: 14 residues. Trimming took 7 bases from V and 1 from J, leaving 12 bases between them. CDR3 amino acids: CASTQGWGTDTQYF. DNA for the CDR3: TGTGCCAGCACGCAGGGTTGGGGCACAGATACGCAGTATTTT.

This clonotype has a handful of counts. The chain combines TRBV7-9 with TRBJ1-1, with no clear D. The CDR3 is 14 amino acids. Germline values: CDR1 SEHNR, CDR2 FQNEAQ (reference sequence). V shed 1 base and J shed 5 bases, with 11 bases lying between them. CDR3 protein: CASSLVGSATEAFF. CDR3 DNA sequence: TGTGCCAGCAGCTTAGTAGGGTCCGCGACTGAAGCTTTCTTT. The full variable domain, its missing parts supplied by reference TRBV7-9 and TRBJ1-1, is DTGVSQNPRHKITKRGQNVTFRCDPISEHNRLYWYRQTLGQGPEFLTYFQNEAQLEKSRLLSDRFSAERPKGSFSTLEIQRTEQGDSAMYLCASSLVGSATEAFFGQGTRLTVV.

The chain combines TRBV18 with TRBJ2-1, with TRBD2 identical over 10 bases. There are 16 residues in the CDR3. Germline loops: CDR1 KGHSH, CDR2 LQKENI. J gave up 0 bases and V 6 bases, and 5 bases lay outside the gene matches. The CDR3: CASSQLAGISYNEQFF. As DNA, the CDR3 is TGTGCCAGCTCCCAACTAGCGGGAATCTCCTACAATGAGCAGTTCTTC. The whole variable domain, remainder taken from reference TRBV18 and TRBJ2-1, is NAGVMQNPRHLVRRRGQEARLRCSPMKGHSHVYWYRQLPEEGLKFMVYLQKENIIDESGMPKERFSAEFPKEGPSILRIQQVVRGDSAAYFCASSQLAGISYNEQFFGPGTRLTVL.

V is TRBV7-9 and J is TRBJ2-1; 9 bases align to TRBD2. V was pared by 3 bases and J by 6 bases, with 6 bases of the junction left unmatched. Germline values: CDR1 SEHNR, CDR2 FQNEAQ (reference sequence). The CDR3 is made up of 15 amino acids. This CDR3 reads CASSLGSSGINEQFF. Written as DNA, the CDR3 is TGTGCCAGCAGCTTGGGGTCTAGCGGGATCAATGAGCAGTTCTTC.

This clonotype was recorded a few times. The V gene is TRBV20-1, the J gene TRBJ1-2, with D possibly being TRBD1 (5 bases). The germline V and J ends were trimmed by 0 bases and 8 bases, with 10 bases remaining between them. CDR1 and CDR2 from the germline V gene are DFQATT and SNEGSKA (reference sequence). CDR3 length: 12 amino acids. CDR3 region: CSARDSGAGYTF. Here the CDR3 DNA reads TGCAGTGCTAGAGATTCCGGGGCCGGCTACACCTTC.

Only a few counts were recorded for this clonotype. A junction boundary mismatches the germline segment, possibly from a read error. The chain is built from TRBV20-1 and TRBJ1-1; unclear D gene. Per germline, CDR1 DFQATT and CDR2 SNEGSKA (reference sequence). There are 13 residues in the CDR3. CDR3 amino acids: CSAREGGKTEAFF. The CDR3 bases are TGCAGTGCTAGAGAGGGCGGAAAAACTGAGGCTTTCTTT.

Turning to this clonotype: One end of the junction varies from germline; a read error may be responsible. The chain uses TRBV28 and TRBJ2-1; 7 bases align to TRBD2. Per the germline V gene, CDR1 is MDHEN and CDR2 is SYDVKM. The CDR3 covers 16 residues. The CDR3 loop is CTSSTALAAHYNEQFF. CDR3 coding DNA: TGTACCAGCAGTACCGCTCTAGCGGCCCACTACAATGAGCAGTTCTTC.

This clonotype was detected a few times. The chain combines TRBV28 with TRBJ2-7; TRBD1 aligns across 8 bases. The J call may be wrong; the DNA end is better matched by TRBJ2-5. Germline CDR1 and CDR2: MDHEN and SYDVKM. This CDR3 comprises 16 residues. CDR3 nucleotides: TGTGCCAGCAGCCCTGACAGGGGTAGGGAAATAGAGACCCAGTACTTC. As protein: CASSPDRGREIETQYF.

CDR3 bases: TGCAGTGCTAGTAACAGGGGCACAGATACGCAGTATTTT. As protein: CSASNRGTDTQYF. The J gene is TRBJ2-3, the V gene TRBV20-1; tentative D call: TRBD1 (6 bases). The CDR3 runs to 13 residues. Germline V gives CDR1 DFQATT, CDR2 SNEGSKA (reference sequence). Trimming shortened V by 3 bases and J by 1 base, and 8 bases separated the two germline ends.

The chain uses TRBV28 and TRBJ2-7; TRBD2 matches 7 bases. The CDR3 has 16 residues. The V gene's germline CDR1 is MDHEN and CDR2 SYDVKM. V dropped 3 bases and J dropped 4; count of bases not matched to a gene: 12. In DNA form, the CDR3 reads TGTGCCAGCAGTTTCTCCCACAGCGGGGAAGTATACGAGCAGTACTTC. Translation: CASSFSHSGEVYEQYF.

V is TRBV29-1 and J is TRBJ2-7; 11 bases fit TRBD2. Germline V gene data show CDR1 as SQVTM and CDR2 as ANQGSEA. Trimming removed 7 bases from V and 7 bases from J; junction bases left unmatched: 12. The CDR3 has 14 residues. In DNA form, the CDR3 reads TGCAGCGCCGACGGGACTAGCGGCCACAATGAGCAGTACTTC. This codes for CSADGTSGHNEQYF.

This clonotype showed up just a few times. J is TRBJ2-5 and V is TRBV12-3 or TRBV12-4; D may be TRBD2 (6 bases). This CDR3 has 15 amino acids. The germline V and J ends were trimmed by 10 bases and 5 bases, with 23 bases remaining between them. CDR3 sequence (DNA): TGTGCCAACATCCCTCCGGGGGTCCAAGGGGAGACCCAGTACTTC. This sequence encodes CANIPPGVQGETQYF.

Notes on this clonotype: One end of the junction does not line up with germline, which may come from a read error. This rearrangement joins TRBV7-9 to TRBJ2-1; D unresolved. The germline CDR1 and CDR2 sequences are SEHNR and FQNEAQ (reference sequence). This CDR3 comprises 15 residues. The CDR3 nucleotides read TGTGCCGGCAGCTTCAAGGACCACCTCAATGATGGGCAGTTCTTC. This codes for CAGSFKDHLNDGQFF. Supplemented by reference TRBV7-9 and TRBJ2-1, the full variable domain reads DTGVSQNPRHKITKRGQNVTFRCDPISEHNRLYWYRQTLGQGPEFLTYFQNEAQLEKSRLLSDRFSAERPKGSFSTLEIQRTEQGDSAMYLCAGSFKDHLNDGQFFGPGTRLTVL.

The chain carries TRBV7-3 and TRBJ2-5; TRBD1 matches at 7 bases. V lost 5 bases to trimming and J lost 1 base; unmatched junction nucleotides: 7. The CDR3 runs to 15 residues. Germline lookup yields CDR1 SGHTA and CDR2 FQGTGA. The CDR3: CASSLDPGGQETQYF. The CDR3 bases are TGTGCCAGCAGCCTCGACCCAGGGGGCCAAGAGACCCAGTACTTC.

This chain links TRBV20-1 with TRBJ2-1; 11 positions agree with TRBD1. J gave up 2 bases and V 1 base, and 7 bases lay outside the gene matches. This CDR3 is built from 17 residues. Germline values: CDR1 DFQATT, CDR2 SNEGSKA (reference sequence). In nucleotides, the CDR3 is TGCAGTGCTAGAGGGACAGGGGGCTTGAGCCCCTACAATGAGCAGTTCTTC. Protein product: CSARGTGGLSPYNEQFF.

The chain carries TRBV5-1 and TRBJ2-1, with 7 bases that match TRBD2. CDR3 length equals 15 residues. CDR1 is SGHRS and CDR2 is YFSETQ in the germline V gene. J was trimmed by 2 bases and V by 2 bases; bases with no gene match: 4. The CDR3 here is CASSLGGSAYNEQFF. DNA for the CDR3: TGCGCCAGCAGCTTAGGCGGGAGCGCCTACAATGAGCAGTTCTTC.

The chain couples TRBV6-2 or TRBV6-3 to TRBJ2-5; 7 bases agree with TRBD2. Germline values: CDR1 MNHEY, CDR2 SVGEGT. V was pared by 4 bases and J by 5 bases, with 4 bases of the junction left unmatched. The CDR3 runs 13 residues. CDR3 residues: CASSFGGKETQYF. CDR3 DNA: TGTGCCAGCAGTTTCGGGGGGAAGGAGACCCAGTACTTC.

About this clonotype: A much larger clone is a single base away; this may be a read error. The gene calls are TRBV4-2 and TRBJ2-5; 7 nucleotides agree with TRBD2. This CDR3 comprises 14 residues. V shed 0 bases and J 3 bases; nucleotides not matched to a gene: 1. Germline CDR1 and CDR2: LGHNA and YNFKEQ. CDR3 DNA: TGTGCCAGCAGCCAAGAGGCGGGAGAAGAGACCCAGTACTTC. This codes for CASSQEAGEETQYF.

Remarks on this clonotype: This sequence may be a read error, since a much larger clone differs from it by one base. The V call is TRBV2, the J call TRBJ2-7; 9 nucleotides align to TRBD2. The V gene end was trimmed by 6 bases and the J gene end by 4 bases; junction bases not matched to a gene: 7. The germline gives CDR1 SNHLY, CDR2 FYNNEI. The length of the CDR3 is 14 residues. CDR3 in DNA: TGTGCCAGCAGGGGACTTAGCGGGAGTTACGAGCAGTACTTC. The encoded protein is CASRGLSGSYEQYF.